This record concerns one T cell receptor beta chain sequence. As yet, its antigen is unknown. Primers: 60 Vbeta forward and 13 Jbeta reverse. The table came from immunoSEQ multiplex PCR; TCRdb's copy has only in-frame clones and leaves some out. The profile covers 100,000 to 150,000 clones, with roughly 79% appearing a single time and approximately 3% taken by the ten largest. The germline V and J ends were trimmed by 4 bases and 4 bases, with 23 bases remaining between them. Germline V CDR1 and CDR2: SGHNT, YYREEE (reference sequence). This CDR3 region has 17 residues. The sample is drawn from a study of cytomegalovirus exposure and HLA in healthy donors. Across the study: Unique TCR beta sequences numbering some 110 million came from approximately 180 million T cells in an earlier analysis.

Study results and limitations: What was likely a sequencing artifact was a cluster of highly shared sequence variants. For most subjects, TCR beta sequences were reported to predict HLA-A and HLA-B alleles with accuracy.

The TCR was taken from a boy aged 2 to 10 in good health and CMV-seronegative. The sequencing sample was made of PBMCs. The chain employs TRBV5-4 and TRBJ1-2; D possibly corresponds to TRBD1 (6 bases). As DNA, the CDR3 is TGTGCCAGCAGCCGGAAGGGGGGGGGCAGAGTGTCCTATGGCTACACCTTC. Encoded protein: CASSRKGGGRVSYGYTF.